These T cell receptor beta chains were read from a single sample in a study of CD8 T cells in ankylosing spondylitis. Each CDR3 protein gets one entry after TCRdb re-called the 5' RACE reads with MiXCR. The sample lists 200,000 to 300,000 distinct CDR3 sequences, 8.2% occurring once. Sequencing was done on a sample of blood, either unsorted or a sorted T cell fraction (not recorded which). The receptors originated from a female donor with ankylosing spondylitis or in good health (not recorded which). Both conserved end residues are trimmed from each CDR3. The order of the fields is V gene, D gene, CDR3 protein. The D gene is left open where the match is weak.

>TRBV12-3/TRBV12-4|.
ASSTQGIYEQY
>TRBV19|TRBD2
ASSQTSGRQETQY
>TRBV7-9|.
ASSLIRGANEKLF
>TRBV9|.
ASSPQLGSYNEQF
>TRBV11-2|.
ASSLDPQREY
>TRBV20-1|TRBD1
SARSGTGAYEQY
>TRBV6-6|.
ASSYREPNEQF
>TRBV24-1|.
ATSSNTEAF
>TRBV5-1|.
ASSLGERRGYEQY
>TRBV18|TRBD1
ASSPGTAVYEQY
>TRBV20-1|.
SASVLDEQF
>TRBV7-9|TRBD1
ASNPTGGVGGYT
>TRBV29-1|.
SVAGHVTGELF
>TRBV4-3|.
ASSQRSGSGAKNIQY
>TRBV29-1|.
SVRAVDTGELF
>TRBV28|.
ASSSTVSEQF
>TRBV15|.
ATSGSTWTDNTGELF
>TRBV19|.
ASTSRRGNTMNTEAF
>TRBV7-8|TRBD1
ASSLFVGQGGGLDYGYT
>TRBV29-1|.
SVTGAALEQY
>TRBV15|.
ATRGQATNTGELF
>TRBV7-9|.
ASSPDQNTGELF
>TRBV20-1|TRBD1
SALRGTGGTEAF
>TRBV29-1|.
SATGVSNTGELF
>TRBV20-1|.
SASPSYNEQF
>TRBV7-9|TRBD1
ASMLKQGFFGNTGELF
>TRBV20-1|.
SATASPNEQY
>TRBV4-3|TRBD2
ASSQAAGGGYNEQF
>TRBV27|.
ASSLNTGSNTGELF
>TRBV12-3/TRBV12-4|.
ASTHDGQPQH
>TRBV10-3|.
AISESIPSQGLGELF
>TRBV5-5|.
ASSSGTSSYNEQF
>TRBV9|.
ASSVEMGVELF
>TRBV20-1|.
ALHRSGNTIY
>TRBV27|TRBD2
ASAPGLAYYNEQF
>TRBV20-1|.
SVTGNEKLF
>TRBV7-2|.
ASSFGRERGYT
>TRBV7-2|.
ASSPPVERATDTQY
>TRBV7-8|.
ASSTPRWQGGTGELF
>TRBV10-3|.
AISEGVRNEKLF
>TRBV6-5|TRBD2
ASSLGLTGNEQF
>TRBV12-3/TRBV12-4|.
ASSFKEEQF
>TRBV6-5|TRBD1
ASSYSRTGNYGYT
>TRBV12-3/TRBV12-4|.
ASSLTEATEAF
>TRBV10-3|.
AISGGTDSTDTQY
>TRBV5-1|.
ASSTAASYEQY
>TRBV24-1|.
ATSDAAPPGPSGANVLT
>TRBV7-2|TRBD2
ASSPRLAGHTDTQY
>TRBV18|.
ASSPTATGELF
>TRBV19|.
ASRQLSSNQPQH
>TRBV6-5|TRBD2
ASSYGLAGGNEQF
>TRBV12-3/TRBV12-4|.
ASSLGGVGYNEQF
>TRBV5-1|TRBD1
ASRRTGPNTEAF
>TRBV10-3|TRBD1
AISGQGLGNTEAF
>TRBV5-6|.
ASSVLGGPKF